This record covers a single TCR beta chain. Amplification used 60 Vbeta primers and 13 Jbeta primers. TCRdb's table, derived via immunoSEQ multiplex PCR, lists solely in-frame clones and lacks some. The sample consists of about 150,000 clones, approximately 76% of them appearing once. J was trimmed by 8 bases and V by 1 base; bases with no gene match: 5. Germline loops: CDR1 MGHRA, CDR2 YSYEKL. This CDR3 contains 14 residues. The source of the sample is a study of cytomegalovirus exposure and HLA in healthy donors. The genes are TRBV4-1 and TRBJ1-5, with 7 positions matching TRBD1. This clonotype originated in a man between 35 and 55 years old in good health and CMV-seronegative. Sequencing was performed on PBMCs. The CDR3 sequence is CASSQGTGGEPQHF. The CDR3 DNA follows: TGCGCCAGCAGCCAAGGGACAGGAGGGGAGCCCCAGCATTTT.